A selection of T cell receptor beta chains follows, all from one sample in a study of control samples from healthy donors and cancer patients. Measured with immunoSEQ multiplex PCR; TCRdb has only the in-frame clones, and not every one. The top ten clones hold 7.8% of a sample with about 110,000 clones, roughly 92% of them seen once. The sample taken for sequencing was blood. Every receptor here comes from a woman between 18 and 30 years old in good health. CDR3s include the opening cysteine and the closing phenylalanine or tryptophan. A D gene is named only where the DNA matches it firmly. Some rows have no size entry. The others give once, few or many, or a class for an expanded clone.

j_gene	v_gene	abundance	d_gene	CDR3aa	CDR3nt
TRBJ2-7	TRBV28	many	NA	CASSPGTIYEQYF	TGTGCCAGCAGCCCTGGGACGATCTACGAGCAGTACTTC
TRBJ1-4	TRBV11-2	NA	NA	CASSFSREGDNEKLFF	TGTGCCAGCAGCTTTAGCAGGGAGGGGGATAATGAAAAACTGTTTTTT
TRBJ2-5	TRBV20-1	NA	NA	CSAPRGETQYF	TGCAGTGCCCCGAGAGGGGAGACCCAGTACTTC
TRBJ2-7	TRBV7-2	once	NA	CASSLAPGTVEQYF	TGTGCCAGCAGCTTAGCGCCGGGCACAGTCGAGCAGTACTTC
TRBJ2-2	TRBV7-2	NA	TRBD2	CASTPGGGANTGELFF	TGTGCCAGCACGCCGGGCGGGGGGGCGAACACCGGGGAGCTGTTTTTT
TRBJ1-1	TRBV21-1	NA	NA	CASSKVTHWTRSRQNTEAFF	TGTGCCAGCAGCAAAGTAACCCACTGGACTCGATCCCGGCAGAACACTGAAGCTTTCTTT
TRBJ1-5	TRBV24-1	NA	NA	CATSLGPNQPQHF	TGTGCCACCAGTCTTGGACCCAATCAGCCCCAGCATTTT
TRBJ1-1	TRBV19	NA	NA	CASSIYGDTEAFF	TGTGCCAGTAGTATTTACGGAGACACTGAAGCTTTCTTT
TRBJ2-7	TRBV28	NA	TRBD2	CASSPGLADFPAAYEQYF	TGTGCCAGCAGTCCGGGACTAGCGGACTTCCCGGCGGCCTACGAGCAGTACTTC
TRBJ2-5	TRBV4-2	NA	NA	CASSQGPSEQETQYF	TGTGCCAGCAGCCAAGGCCCTAGCGAACAAGAGACCCAGTACTTC
TRBJ1-6	TRBV27	NA	NA	CASLSMSRGTQFSPLHF	TGTGCCAGCCTATCCATGTCAAGGGGTACCCAGTTTTCACCCCTCCACTTT
TRBJ2-3	TRBV7-2	NA	TRBD1	CASSTQGVATDTQYF	TGTGCCAGCAGTACCCAGGGGGTGGCCACAGATACGCAGTATTTT
TRBJ1-4	TRBV9	NA	NA	CASSWDTNEKLFF	TGTGCCAGCTCCTGGGACACAAATGAAAAACTGTTTTTT
TRBJ2-1	TRBV10-1	NA	NA	CASSDLAPAVFNEQFF	TGCGCCAGCAGTGATTTAGCCCCCGCAGTCTTCAATGAGCAGTTCTTC
TRBJ1-1	TRBV19	NA	NA	CASSSYSHVNTEAFF	TGTGCCAGTAGTAGCTACAGCCACGTGAACACTGAAGCTTTCTTT
TRBJ1-2	TRBV29-1	once	NA	CIVDPTGNYGYTF	TGCATCGTCGACCCAACAGGGAACTATGGCTACACCTTC
TRBJ2-1	TRBV28	NA	NA	CASGAPYNEQFF	TGTGCCTCAGGGGCACCCTACAATGAGCAGTTCTTC
TRBJ1-1	TRBV28	NA	NA	CASSWRVGVGVTEAFF	TGTGCCAGCAGTTGGAGGGTCGGAGTGGGGGTCACTGAAGCTTTCTTT
TRBJ1-1	TRBV7-2	NA	NA	CASSLGLRRKAFF	TGTGCCAGCAGCTTAGGGTTGAGACGAAAAGCTTTCTTT
TRBJ2-5	TRBV5-4	NA	NA	CASSFGAQETQYF	TGTGCCAGCAGCTTTGGGGCCCAAGAGACCCAGTACTTC
TRBJ2-2	TRBV27	NA	NA	CASSPDPNTGELFF	TGTGCCAGCAGCCCGGATCCAAACACCGGGGAGCTGTTTTTT
TRBJ1-5	TRBV7-9	NA	TRBD1	CASSLGTGGPNQPQHF	TGTGCCAGCAGCTTAGGGACAGGGGGTCCAAATCAGCCCCAGCATTTT
TRBJ2-2	TRBV28	NA	TRBD1	CASSPNQGAISGELFF	TGTGCCAGCAGTCCAAATCAGGGGGCTATTTCCGGGGAGCTGTTTTTT
TRBJ2-7	TRBV9	once	NA	CASSSQGGEQYF	TGTGCCAGCAGCTCACAGGGTGGAGAGCAGTACTTC
TRBJ1-3	TRBV19	NA	NA	CASSIGQMSGNTIYF	TGTGCCAGTAGTATCGGGCAGATGTCTGGAAACACCATATATTTT
TRBJ1-6	TRBV20-1	NA	TRBD1	CSASGQGDNSPLHF	TGCAGTGCTAGTGGACAGGGGGATAATTCACCCCTCCACTTT
TRBJ1-5	TRBV15	NA	NA	CATSSERWWDQPQHF	TGTGCCACCAGCAGCGAGAGGTGGTGGGATCAGCCCCAGCATTTT
TRBJ2-2	TRBV7-3	NA	TRBD2	CASSIGLALNTGELFF	TGTGCCAGCAGCATAGGACTAGCGCTTAACACCGGGGAGCTGTTTTTT
TRBJ2-1	TRBV18	NA	TRBD2	CASSPTEASGRVSEQFF	TGTGCCAGCTCCCCGACCGAAGCTAGCGGGAGGGTATCGGAGCAGTTCTTC
TRBJ2-2	TRBV18	NA	NA	CASSPEGAVPPTELFF	TGTGCCAGCTCACCGGAGGGGGCCGTTCCTCCTACGGAGCTGTTTTTT
TRBJ2-5	TRBV19	NA	NA	CASSIMPLETQYF	TGTGCCAGTAGTATCATGCCTTTAGAGACCCAGTACTTC
TRBJ2-1	TRBV4-3	NA	NA	CASSQGAGAHNEQFF	TGCGCCAGCAGCCAAGGAGCGGGCGCCCACAATGAGCAGTTCTTC
TRBJ2-5	TRBV24-1	NA	NA	CATSDPTGNGETQYF	TGTGCCACCAGTGACCCAACAGGGAATGGGGAGACCCAGTACTTC